These 23 T cell receptor beta chains were all obtained from the same sample, sequenced in a study of T-cell reconstitution after alpha-beta-depleted transplantation in children. It was with unique molecular identifiers that the TCRbeta library was prepared. TCRdb reprocessed the PCR reads with MiXCR, giving one entry per CDR3 protein. Among about 440,000 distinct CDR3 sequences, roughly two fifths were seen once, and the ten largest hold 27%. The sample consisted of PBMCs, taken before TCRalphabeta/CD19-depleted stem cell transplant. These TCRs come from a girl between 2 and 10 years old with aplastic anemia, due to receive a stem cell transplant.

This chain uses TRBV7-3 with TRBJ2-4, with 14 bases that match TRBD2. Germline V gene data show CDR1 as SGHTA and CDR2 as FQGTGA. V dropped 5 bases and J dropped 15; count of bases not matched to a gene: 12. This CDR3 is built from 15 residues. CDR3 coding DNA: TGTGCCAGCAGCGACCAACCGGGACTAGCGGGAGAGATGTACTTC. Its protein is CASSDQPGLAGEMYF.

This clonotype was seen a handful of times. This rearrangement joins TRBV29-1 to TRBJ2-5, with D perhaps given as TRBD1 or TRBD2 (5 bases each). V was pared by 0 bases and J by 4 bases, with 15 bases between. CDR3 size: 15 residues. Germline V lookup: CDR1 SQVTM, CDR2 ANQGSEA. The CDR3 region is CSVEEPGPIRETQYF. The CDR3 nucleotides are TGCAGCGTTGAAGAGCCGGGACCGATTAGAGAGACCCAGTACTTC. The full variable domain, rest sourced from reference TRBV29-1 and TRBJ2-5, is SAVISQKPSRDICQRGTSLTIQCQVDSQVTMMFWYRQQPGQSLTLIATANQGSEATYESGFVIDKFPISRPNLTFSTLTVSNMSPEDSSIYLCSVEEPGPIRETQYFGPGTRLLVL.

This clonotype occurred many times. This chain joins TRBV20-1 and TRBJ2-5; 9 positions match TRBD1. V trimming: 6 bases; J trimming: 6 bases; junction bases outside the gene matches: 17. The CDR3 contains 16 residues. Germline CDR1 is DFQATT and CDR2 is SNEGSKA (reference sequence). CDR3 nucleotides: TGCAGTGCAGAACCAGCCTCCGGGACAGGGAAAAAGACCCAGTACTTC. Its protein is CSAEPASGTGKKTQYF.

V is TRBV11-2 and J is TRBJ2-1; 9 bases line up with TRBD1. The V and J ends lost 4 bases and 1 base, in that order; junction bases with no gene match: 8. The germline CDR1 and CDR2 sequences are SGHAT and FQNNGV. The CDR3 spans 17 residues. CDR3 loop: CASSSIQGAISYNEQFF. The CDR3 DNA reads TGTGCCAGCAGCTCGATACAGGGGGCAATATCCTACAATGAGCAGTTCTTC.

The table lists this clonotype with a count of one. A single base separates this from a much larger clone, so it may be a read error. The J gene is TRBJ2-7, the V gene TRBV6-2 or TRBV6-3; D perhaps matches TRBD2 (6 bases). Germline V gene data show CDR1 as MNHEY and CDR2 as SVGEGT. This CDR3 comprises 17 residues. CDR3 amino acids: CASSSRGVSGASYKQYF. The CDR3 DNA is TGTGCCAGCAGTTCCCGGGGAGTTAGCGGAGCCTCCTACAAGCAGTACTTC.

J is TRBJ1-2 and V is TRBV24-1; no firm D call. Looked up from germline, CDR1 is KGHDR and CDR2 is SFDVKD. CDR3 length: 14 residues. V lost 3 bases, J lost 0 bases, and 7 bases lay in between. CDR3 residues: CATSDRAANYGYTF. The CDR3 region has the DNA TGTGCCACCAGTGATCGGGCCGCTAACTATGGCTACACCTTC.

The chain uses TRBV6-2 or TRBV6-3 and TRBJ2-5; D not certain. Per the germline V gene, CDR1 is MNHEY and CDR2 is SVGEGT. V lost 8 bases and J 1 base, leaving 14 bases between the germline ends. This CDR3 is 14 amino acids long. The CDR3, as DNA: TGTGCCAGCGGCCGGATCAGGTTCCAAGAGACCCAGTACTTC. This translates into CASGRIRFQETQYF.

V gene TRBV4-2 combines with J gene TRBJ2-5; D may match TRBD1 or TRBD2 (5 bases each). Germline V gene lookup returns CDR1 LGHNA and CDR2 YNFKEQ. The CDR3 is made up of 15 amino acids. V was shortened by 2 bases and J by 5 bases, with 15 bases between the two germline ends. CDR3 nucleotide sequence: TGTGCCAGCAGCCAACCCGATGGGGGATTGGAGACCCAGTACTTC. It encodes CASSQPDGGLETQYF.

There are many counts of this clonotype. J is TRBJ2-1 and V is TRBV7-2; 12 bases agree with TRBD1. V lost 0 bases, J lost 15 bases, and 3 bases stayed unmatched. The CDR3 sequence is 13 residues long. Germline-derived CDR1 and CDR2 are SGHTA and FQGNSA. Here the CDR3 reads CASSLAGQGARFF. The CDR3 DNA reads as TGTGCCAGCAGCTTAGCGGGACAGGGGGCAAGGTTCTTC.

The V and J genes are TRBV15 and TRBJ2-3; D possibly corresponds to TRBD2 (6 bases). The germline gives CDR1 LNHNV, CDR2 YYDKDF (reference sequence). The CDR3 spans 13 residues. Trimming removed 5 bases from V and 8 bases from J, with 14 bases in between. DNA for the CDR3: TGTGCCACCAGCGGCGGGGTTGGGGGTACGCAGTATTTT. It encodes CATSGGVGGTQYF.

The J gene is TRBJ2-1, the V gene TRBV29-1, with 15 bases fitting TRBD2. J lost 7 bases, V lost 8 bases, and 3 bases had no gene match. CDR3 length: 13 amino acids. Germline CDR1 and CDR2: SQVTM and ANQGSEA. CDR3 in amino acids: CSPGLAGGNEQFF. In DNA form, the CDR3 reads TGCAGCCCGGGACTAGCGGGGGGTAATGAGCAGTTCTTC.

The chain recombines TRBV15 with TRBJ1-3, with 7 bases matching TRBD1. Germline CDR1 reads LNHNV; CDR2 reads YYDKDF (reference sequence). V trimming: 0 bases; J trimming: 3 bases; junction bases outside the gene matches: 11. The CDR3 contains 18 residues. CDR3 sequence reads: CATSRDGSYRGGGNTIYF. Written as DNA, the CDR3 is TGTGCCACCAGCAGAGATGGGTCGTACAGGGGAGGTGGAAACACCATATATTTT.

The chain couples TRBV29-1 to TRBJ2-7; D might be TRBD1 or TRBD2, each matching 5 bases. The CDR3 loop spans 13 amino acids. The V and J ends lost 6 bases and 7 bases respectively, with 19 bases between them. The germline gives CDR1 SQVTM, CDR2 ANQGSEA. The CDR3 is CSVKVLGVWEQYF. As DNA, the CDR3 is TGCAGCGTGAAGGTCCTGGGGGTGTGGGAGCAGTACTTC.

The chain joins TRBV12-5 to TRBJ2-1; 8 nucleotides line up with TRBD1. After removal of 3 bases from V and 3 bases from J, the junction contained 4 bases not matched to a gene. The CDR3 length is 15 residues. Germline-derived CDR1 and CDR2 are LGHNT and FRNRAP. CDR3 coding DNA: TGTGCTAGTGGTTTAGGACAGGGAATCTACAATGAGCAGTTCTTC. Its protein product is CASGLGQGIYNEQFF.

The chain is built from TRBV6-2 or TRBV6-3 and TRBJ2-5, with 10 bases lining up with TRBD2. Germline V gene sequence: CDR1 MNHEY, CDR2 SVGEGT. With 4 bases clipped from V and 5 bases from J, the junction kept 7 bases outside the gene matches. This CDR3 comprises 15 residues. The CDR3 loop is CASSWLAGERETQYF. The DNA for the CDR3 is TGTGCCAGCAGTTGGCTAGCGGGAGAGAGGGAGACCCAGTACTTC.

The chain is built from TRBV30 and TRBJ2-5, with TRBD2 as a possible D gene (6 bases). Germline CDR1 and CDR2: GTSNPN and SVGIG (reference sequence). This CDR3 comprises 17 residues. With 1 base removed from V and 1 base from J, the gap between germline ends came to 19 bases. The CDR3 here is CAWSGPGFPGGQETQYF. The CDR3 nucleotides are TGTGCCTGGAGTGGGCCCGGTTTCCCCGGGGGCCAAGAGACCCAGTACTTC. Combining the CDR3 with reference TRBV30 and TRBJ2-5 gives the whole variable domain SQTIHQWPATLVQPVGSPLSLECTVEGTSNPNLYWYRQAAGRGLQLLFYSVGIGQISSEVPQNLSASRPQDRQFILSSKKLLLSDSGFYLCAWSGPGFPGGQETQYFGPGTRLLVL.

This clonotype was seen many times. This chain links TRBV30 with TRBJ2-7; 7 bases align to TRBD1. Germline trimming cut 4 bases from V and 2 bases from J; bases unmatched to any gene: 8. The germline gives CDR1 GTSNPN, CDR2 SVGIG (reference sequence). The CDR3 loop spans 14 amino acids. The CDR3 reads CAWKGQGVTYEQYF. CDR3 bases: TGTGCCTGGAAGGGGCAGGGGGTGACCTACGAGCAGTACTTC.

On this clonotype itself: A single base separates this from a much larger clone, so it may be a read error. The CDR3 is CASSLGQGAYGDTF. DNA for the CDR3: TGTGCCAGCAGTTTAGGGCAGGGGGCATATGGCGACACCTTC. The chain links TRBV27 to TRBJ1-2, with 8 bases that match TRBD1. The CDR3 covers 14 residues. The V gene's germline CDR1 is MNHEY and CDR2 SMNVEV (reference sequence).

The J gene is TRBJ2-7, the V gene TRBV20-1; a weak D match, TRBD2 (5 bases). CDR3 length: 14 amino acids. V lost 3 bases and J lost 2, with 14 bases in between. Per germline, CDR1 DFQATT and CDR2 SNEGSKA (reference sequence). The CDR3 loop reads CSASRKGEPYEQYF. For the CDR3, the DNA is TGCAGTGCTAGTCGAAAGGGAGAGCCCTACGAGCAGTACTTC.

CDR3 residues: CSAKTSGINEQYF. DNA for the CDR3: TGCAGTGCTAAGACTAGCGGGATCAACGAGCAGTACTTC. This rearrangement joins TRBV20-1 to TRBJ2-7; the match to TRBD2 covers 11 bases. From germline, CDR1 is DFQATT and CDR2 SNEGSKA (reference sequence). There are 13 residues in the CDR3. V shed 4 bases and J 5 bases; nucleotides not matched to a gene: 4.

The V gene is TRBV19, the J gene TRBJ2-7; 10 bases line up with TRBD2. Per the germline V gene, CDR1 is LNHDA and CDR2 is SQIVND (reference sequence). The V and J ends lost 3 bases and 3 bases, in that order; junction bases with no gene match: 8. The CDR3 is 16 residues long. The CDR3 sequence: CASSMQTSGSFYEQYF. CDR3 DNA: TGTGCCAGTAGTATGCAGACTAGCGGGTCCTTCTACGAGCAGTACTTC.

This clonotype was counted many times. V is TRBV9 and J is TRBJ2-1; 9 nucleotides line up with TRBD2. Trimming took 0 bases from V and 10 from J; bases not matched to a gene: 11. The CDR3 is made up of 16 amino acids. Germline assignment: CDR1 SGDLS and CDR2 YYNGEE. CDR3 in amino acids: CASSVATSGWSGEQFF. The CDR3 region has the DNA TGTGCCAGCAGCGTAGCCACTAGCGGGTGGTCGGGGGAGCAGTTCTTC.

The V gene is TRBV7-2, the J gene TRBJ2-3; the match to TRBD1 covers 7 bases. The CDR3 length is 14 residues. V trimming: 2 bases; J trimming: 4 bases; junction bases outside the gene matches: 3. Per the germline V gene, CDR1 is SGHTA and CDR2 is FQGNSA. CDR3 sequence reads: CASSLNRGADTQYF. The CDR3 nucleotides are TGTGCCAGCAGCTTAAACAGGGGCGCAGATACGCAGTATTTT.